The entry below describes one T cell receptor (beta chain). With V trimmed by 4 bases and J by 1 base, 5 bases remained unmatched. Germline V gene data show CDR1 as SGHRS and CDR2 as YFSETQ. The CDR3 totals 16 residues. The data belong to a study of blood T cell repertoires in COVID-19. Authors' data handling: Reference gene primer amplification yielded estimated nucleated cell counts. TCRdb's table, derived via immunoSEQ multiplex PCR, lists solely in-frame clones and lacks some. That table supplies the V and J calls and clone size; D and trimming were determined from the DNA. Seen here are about 210,000 clones, about 88% observed once, and the top ten hold approximately 2.9%.

The TCR sequence derives from a man aged 55 to 70 with acute or convalescent COVID-19. The sequenced sample was peripheral blood. The V gene is TRBV5-1, the J gene TRBJ2-4, with 10 bases identical to TRBD2. The CDR3 DNA follows: TGCGCCAGCAGCAAAAGCGGGGGGGCGGCCAAAAACATTCAGTACTTC. The encoded protein is CASSKSGGAAKNIQYF.